The 13 T cell receptor beta chains in this list originate from one sample, sequenced in a study of vaccination and CD4 T cells after COVID-19. Treatment reported: approximately nine-day PBMC culture with coronavirus spike peptide pools or control peptides (ViraFEST assay). Their target antigens are unknown. Sequencing of the DNA from cultured CD4+ T cells was carried out with the Oncomine TCR Beta short-read assay. TCRdb passed the PCR reads through MiXCR, listing each CDR3 protein once. The sample holds 8,000 to 8,500 distinct CDR3 sequences, roughly 60% seen once. Sequenced input: CD4+ T cells from blood, cultured in vitro. These receptors came from a human donor who had recovered from COVID-19.

This clonotype appeared a few times. V and J are TRBV7-2 and TRBJ2-3; D gene unclear. The germline V and J ends were trimmed by 2 bases and 4 bases, with 16 bases remaining between them. This CDR3 has 16 residues. Germline loops: CDR1 SGHTA, CDR2 FQGNSA. In DNA, the CDR3 is TGTGCCAGCAGCTTATGGGCCTCCTCCCAGGCAGATACGCAGTATTTT. Translated, it gives CASSLWASSQADTQYF.

This clonotype was observed a single time. Here the CDR3 DNA reads TGTGCCAGCAGTTCGAGACAGGGCTACGAGCAGTACTTC. This encodes CASSSRQGYEQYF. The rearrangement uses TRBV27 and TRBJ2-7; the match to TRBD1 covers 7 bases. Trimming cost V 4 bases and J 3 bases; bases outside gene matches: 3. Germline V gene lookup returns CDR1 MNHEY and CDR2 SMNVEV (reference sequence). CDR3 length: 13 amino acids.

V gene TRBV5-4 combines with J gene TRBJ2-3; 9 bases agree with TRBD2. Germline-derived CDR1 and CDR2 are SGHNT and YYREEE (reference sequence). J was trimmed by 2 bases and V by 4 bases; bases with no gene match: 5. The CDR3 is 15 residues long. The CDR3 loop reads CASSPKRGVTDTQYF. CDR3 bases: TGTGCCAGCAGCCCGAAGCGGGGGGTCACAGATACGCAGTATTTT.

This sequence joins TRBV6-1 and TRBJ1-1; 8 bases agree with TRBD1. With 6 bases clipped from V and 4 bases from J, the junction kept 10 bases outside the gene matches. The CDR3 covers 15 residues. The germline V gene has CDR1 MNHNS and CDR2 SASEGT. CDR3 amino acids: CASSRQGRSGTEAFF. CDR3 nucleotides: TGTGCCAGCAGCCGACAGGGGCGGTCGGGCACTGAAGCTTTCTTT.

The chain uses TRBV27 and TRBJ2-3, with TRBD1 identical over 11 bases. The CDR3 runs 16 residues. J was trimmed by 5 bases and V by 5 bases; bases with no gene match: 9. CDR1 and CDR2 from the germline V gene are MNHEY and SMNVEV (reference sequence). CDR3 nucleotide sequence: TGTGCCAGCAGTCTCTCCGGGACAGGGGGAGGAGATACGCAGTATTTT. Residues: CASSLSGTGGGDTQYF.

This clonotype was counted only a few times. The chain couples TRBV19 to TRBJ1-2, with D possibly matching TRBD1 (5 bases). Germline-derived CDR1 and CDR2 are LNHDA and SQIVND (reference sequence). The V end was cut by 4 bases, the J end by 10 bases, with 10 bases between. This CDR3 region has 11 residues. CDR3 in amino acids: CASSTRRDYTF. In DNA, the CDR3 is TGTGCCAGTAGTACTCGCAGGGACTACACCTTC.

This chain connects TRBV5-4 to TRBJ1-6; D may be TRBD1 (5 bases). CDR1 and CDR2 (germline): SGHNT, YYREEE (reference sequence). The CDR3 length is 14 residues. Between the trimmed V and J ends, which lost 4 bases and 6 bases, there was a span of 11 bases. The CDR3 loop reads CASSGRGGNSPLHF. CDR3 DNA sequence: TGTGCCAGCAGCGGGCGGGGGGGTAATTCACCCCTCCACTTT.

For the CDR3, the DNA is TGTGCCAGCAGTTTAAACTCGCGGGCCTACGAGCAGTACTTC. Amino acids: CASSLNSRAYEQYF. This rearrangement joins TRBV27 to TRBJ2-7, with a tentative D call TRBD2 (5 bases). The CDR3 has 14 amino acids. From germline, CDR1 is MNHEY and CDR2 SMNVEV (reference sequence). Trimming shortened V by 2 bases and J by 2 bases, and 10 bases separated the two germline ends.

This clonotype is labeled large. The V call is TRBV20-1, the J call TRBJ1-6; D unclear. Trimming stripped 0 bases from V and 5 bases from J, with 11 bases between. Germline CDR1 is DFQATT and CDR2 is SNEGSKA (reference sequence). This CDR3 has 15 residues. Written as DNA, the CDR3 is TGCAGTGCTAGAGAGCCGACACGAGATAATTCACCCCTCCACTTT. It specifies CSAREPTRDNSPLHF.

The V call is TRBV15, the J call TRBJ2-7; D is uncertain. CDR1 is LNHNV, CDR2 YYDKDF, per germline (reference sequence). The CDR3 contains 13 residues. V was trimmed by 0 bases and J by 3 bases, leaving 6 bases between them. CDR3 in amino acids: CATSREQNYEQYF. As DNA, the CDR3 is TGTGCCACCAGCAGAGAACAGAACTACGAGCAGTACTTC.

In the case of this clonotype: The junction and the germline gene differ at one end; a read error may be behind it. The J gene is TRBJ1-2, the V gene TRBV4-1; 8 bases are shared with TRBD1. The CDR3 extends over 14 amino acids. Germline CDR1 MGHRA, CDR2 YSYEKL. CDR3 sequence reads: CASSQAPGQVTKSF. The DNA for the CDR3 is TGCGCCAGCAGCCAAGCCCCGGGACAGGTGACTAAGTCCTTC.

The chain couples TRBV30 to TRBJ2-2; either TRBD1 or TRBD2 may fit D (5 bases each). In germline, CDR1 is GTSNPN, CDR2 SVGIG (reference sequence). The CDR3 is made up of 16 amino acids. V lost 0 bases, J lost 9 bases, and 20 bases lay in between. CDR3 protein: CAWSVVRVTRGRELFF. DNA of the CDR3: TGTGCCTGGAGTGTAGTAAGGGTGACGAGGGGCAGGGAGCTGTTTTTT. Combining the CDR3 with reference TRBV30 and TRBJ2-2 gives the whole variable domain SQTIHQWPATLVQPVGSPLSLECTVEGTSNPNLYWYRQAAGRGLQLLFYSVGIGQISSEVPQNLSASRPQDRQFILSSKKLLLSDSGFYLCAWSVVRVTRGRELFFGEGSRLTVL.

This clonotype turned up a few times. The V and J genes are TRBV7-2 and TRBJ2-1; 7 positions match TRBD1. The J segment lost 8 bases and the V segment lost 4 bases, leaving 11 bases of the junction unmatched. The germline CDR1 and CDR2 sequences are SGHTA and FQGNSA. There are 15 residues in the CDR3. CDR3 DNA: TGTGCCAGCAGCTCCCAAGCACAGGGGACCTATGAGCAGTTCTTC. Amino acid sequence: CASSSQAQGTYEQFF.